This entry features one T cell receptor beta chain sequence. These data come from a study of identical twins. This CDR3 is 16 amino acids long. Germline values: CDR1 SGHKS, CDR2 YYEKEE (reference sequence). V lost 2 bases, J lost 0 bases, and 12 bases lay in between. TCRdb itself ran the 5' RACE reads through MiXCR, one entry per CDR3 protein. Counted here are about 240,000 distinct CDR3 sequences, roughly 12% occurring once; the ten biggest clones make up 3.5% to 5%. These sequences were also reported in another study, on yellow fever vaccine responses in identical twins.

This chain links TRBV5-5 with TRBJ1-3, with D hard to call. The sample taken for sequencing was memory (CD45RO+) T cells sorted from blood. This clonotype originated in a woman under 30 in good health. The CDR3 bases are TGTGCCAGCAGCTTTTCCGACGGACTCTCTGGAAACACCATATATTTT. Protein sequence: CASSFSDGLSGNTIYF.